This T cell receptor (beta chain) was observed in a study of OX40 agonist ivuxolimab in advanced cancers. Across the study: Males comprised roughly four fifths of the group, whose mean age was approximately 62 years (range roughly 20 to 85).

Details on this clone: Its antigen is not identified.

The data were produced by immunoSEQ multiplex PCR, yet TCRdb's version contains in-frame clones alone and is incomplete. The repertoire holds about 110,000 clones, with about nine tenths as singletons. The V end was cut by 6 bases, the J end by 0 bases, with 14 bases between. The V gene's germline CDR1 is GTSNPN and CDR2 SVGIG (reference sequence). The CDR3 is 15 amino acids. Study results and caveats: At 0.1 to 3.0 mg/kg, clonal expansion of CD4+ and CD8+ blood T cells had occurred by week 6.

This receptor was obtained from an adult with an advanced solid tumor such as melanoma, head and neck, liver or kidney cancer. The chain couples TRBV30 to TRBJ2-2; D may be TRBD2 (7 bases). The sample was CD4+ or CD8+ T cells sorted from blood, taken in a trial of the OX40 agonist ivuxolimab. As DNA, the CDR3 is TGTGCCTGTAGGGGGGGGGCCTCGAACACCGGGGAGCTGTTTTTT. Its translation: CACRGGASNTGELFF.